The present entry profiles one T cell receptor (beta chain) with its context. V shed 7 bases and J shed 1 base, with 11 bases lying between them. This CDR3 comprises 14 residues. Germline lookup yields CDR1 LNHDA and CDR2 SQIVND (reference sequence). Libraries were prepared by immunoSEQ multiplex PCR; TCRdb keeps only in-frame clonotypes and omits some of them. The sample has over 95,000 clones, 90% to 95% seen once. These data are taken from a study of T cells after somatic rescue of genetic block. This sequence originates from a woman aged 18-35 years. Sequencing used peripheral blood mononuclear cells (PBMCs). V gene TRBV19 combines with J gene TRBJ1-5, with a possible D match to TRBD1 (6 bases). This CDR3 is CASTTTGSNQPQHF. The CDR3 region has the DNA TGTGCCAGTACAACTACAGGGAGCAATCAGCCCCAGCATTTT.